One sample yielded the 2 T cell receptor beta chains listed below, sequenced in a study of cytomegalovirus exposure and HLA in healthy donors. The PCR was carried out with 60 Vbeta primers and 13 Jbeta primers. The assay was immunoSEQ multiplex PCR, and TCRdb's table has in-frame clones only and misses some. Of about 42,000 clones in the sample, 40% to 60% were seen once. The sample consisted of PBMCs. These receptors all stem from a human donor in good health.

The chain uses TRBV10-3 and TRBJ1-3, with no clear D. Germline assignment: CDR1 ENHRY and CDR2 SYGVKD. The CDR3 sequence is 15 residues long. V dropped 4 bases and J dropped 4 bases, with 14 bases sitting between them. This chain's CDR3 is CAISGANLGGNTIYF. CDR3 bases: TGTGCCATCAGTGGGGCAAATTTGGGCGGAAACACCATATATTTT.

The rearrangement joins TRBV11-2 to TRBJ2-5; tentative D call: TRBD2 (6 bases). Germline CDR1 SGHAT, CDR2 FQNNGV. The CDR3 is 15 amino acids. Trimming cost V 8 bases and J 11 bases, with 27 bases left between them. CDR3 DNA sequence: TGTGCCAGCTGGGTTGTGGAGGGGCCCCGCCGAGTGCAGTACTTC. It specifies CASWVVEGPRRVQYF.